This TCR beta chain appears in the sequencing data of a study of identical twins. Unique molecular identifiers were in the cDNA, with template-switch universal primer binding. TCRdb redid the calling of the 5' RACE reads with MiXCR, one entry per CDR3 protein. The sample has 690,000 or so distinct CDR3 sequences; 8% to 9% are singletons. General study points: The conclusions drew on cross-sectional statistical analysis instead of tracking the same donors. Analyses based on zero insertions could be partly confounded by invariant MAIT and iNKT cells. Twin pairs had excess sharing that was weaker in beta out-of-frame sequences.

This clonotype was detected a few times. Its specificity is unknown. Germline is not matched at one junction end, which may reflect a read error. Germline V CDR1 and CDR2: LGHNA, YSLEER. There are 17 residues in the CDR3. The data were also submitted as part of a second study, on yellow fever vaccine responses in identical twins.

Input material: PBMCs. The TCR originated in a woman between 18 and 29 years old in good health. The gene calls are TRBV4-3 and TRBJ2-6; 9 nucleotides line up with TRBD1. The CDR3 bases are TGCGCCAGCAGCCCGGGACAGGGTCTCTCTCGGGCCAACGTCCTGACTTTC. It translates to CASSPGQGLSRANVLTF.